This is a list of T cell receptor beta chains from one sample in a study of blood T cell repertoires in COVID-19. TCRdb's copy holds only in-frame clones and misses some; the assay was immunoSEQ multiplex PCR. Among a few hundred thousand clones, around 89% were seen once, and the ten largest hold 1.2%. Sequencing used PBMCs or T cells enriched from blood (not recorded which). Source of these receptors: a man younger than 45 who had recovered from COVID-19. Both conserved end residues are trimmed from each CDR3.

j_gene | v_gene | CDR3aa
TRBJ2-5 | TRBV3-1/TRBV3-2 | ASSQDGSSQETQY
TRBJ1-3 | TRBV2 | ASTSGRGNSGNTIY
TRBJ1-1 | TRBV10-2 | ASSERDIRPEAF
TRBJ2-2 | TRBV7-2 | ASSLVRATGELF
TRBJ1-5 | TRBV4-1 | ASSQEGVRGQPQH
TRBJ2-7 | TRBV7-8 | ASSLVVGGGYEQY
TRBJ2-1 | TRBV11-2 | ASRSTSGGAYNEQF
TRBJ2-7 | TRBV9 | ASSVEAGTYEQY
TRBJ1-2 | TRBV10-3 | AISVGSGAGGYIYGYT
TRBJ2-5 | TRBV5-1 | ASSADRGETQY
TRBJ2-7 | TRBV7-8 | ASSLDPGTGYEQY
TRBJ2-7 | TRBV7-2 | ASSSSRGGYEQY
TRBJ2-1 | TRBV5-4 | ASSLGLAGVNEQF
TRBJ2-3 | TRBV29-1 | SVEVGLIQGKGFTDTQY
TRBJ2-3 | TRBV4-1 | ASSQVGAGRGDTQY
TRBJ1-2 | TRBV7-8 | ASSGRQGNGYT
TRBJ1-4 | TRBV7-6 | ASSFPGGANEKLF
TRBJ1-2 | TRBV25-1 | ASSETAGGGNDIYGYT
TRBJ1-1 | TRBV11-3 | ASSLEYRSTEAF
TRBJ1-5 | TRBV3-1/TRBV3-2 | ASSQESESNQPQH
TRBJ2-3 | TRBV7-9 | ASSSGQSFTDTQY
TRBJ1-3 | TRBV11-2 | ASSWGQGHSGNTIY
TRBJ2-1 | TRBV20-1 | SAHEVNEQF
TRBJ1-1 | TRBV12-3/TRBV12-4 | ASSGTGGRAF
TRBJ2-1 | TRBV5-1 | ASSLEGGSYNEQF
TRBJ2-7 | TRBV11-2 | ASSPGLAGGHKRYEQY
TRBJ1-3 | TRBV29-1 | SVDVGGSSGNTIY
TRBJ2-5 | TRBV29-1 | SGVLAGGGETQY
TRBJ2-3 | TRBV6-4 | ASKTSGGTDTQY
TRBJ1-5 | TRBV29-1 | SAGQKNQPQH
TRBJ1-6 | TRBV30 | AWRGQGGNSPLH
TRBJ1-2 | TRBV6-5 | ASSYSRTGGGYGYT
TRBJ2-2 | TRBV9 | ASSPVAGPGELF
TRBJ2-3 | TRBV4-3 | ASSPRLAGALDTQY
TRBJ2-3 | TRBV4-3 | ASSLGQGADTQY
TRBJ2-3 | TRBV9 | ASSRRWAGKDTQY
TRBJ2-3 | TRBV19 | ASSIGNSWYTDTQY
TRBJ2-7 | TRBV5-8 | ASSLVREFVYEQY
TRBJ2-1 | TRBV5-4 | ASSLGTSGNNEQF
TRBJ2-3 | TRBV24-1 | ATREGSLVGTDTQY
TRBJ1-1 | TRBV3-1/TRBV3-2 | ASSQDPGANTEAF
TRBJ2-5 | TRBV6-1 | ASSELQGLQETQY
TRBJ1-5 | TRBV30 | AWSARDRGDFSNQPQH
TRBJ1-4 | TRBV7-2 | ASSRGVANEKLF
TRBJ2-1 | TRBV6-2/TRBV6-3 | ASSRPPQGKSV
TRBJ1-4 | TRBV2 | ASSEGGTNEKLF
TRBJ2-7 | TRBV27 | ASRSLSGEQY
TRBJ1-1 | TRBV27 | ASSSYGQGTEAF
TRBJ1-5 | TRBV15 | ATRTGSNQPQH
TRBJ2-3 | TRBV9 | ASNGKRGLAGASADTQY
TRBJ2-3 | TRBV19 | ASSPRTSGMRGGFGTQY
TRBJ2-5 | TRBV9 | ASSVEQGFQETQY
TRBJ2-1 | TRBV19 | ASSLFMGGFDEQF
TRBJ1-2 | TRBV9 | ASSVEGTSGGYGYT
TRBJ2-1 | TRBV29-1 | SVEGQGKFLFNEQF
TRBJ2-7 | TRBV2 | ASSGTGPSGEQY
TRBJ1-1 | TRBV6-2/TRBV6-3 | ASSSPRGNTEAF
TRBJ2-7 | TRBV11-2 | ASSSYRGSDYEQY
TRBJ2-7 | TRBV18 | ASSPPGALAGASSYEQY
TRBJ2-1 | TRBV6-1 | ASSEWQVNNEQF